Detailed here is one T cell receptor beta chain. Its antigen is as yet unknown. The data originate from a study of immune evolution from preneoplasia to lung adenocarcinoma. At the level of the study: HLA loss of heterozygosity: roughly 6.4% AIS, roughly 15% MIA, around 35% ADC, none AAH.

TCRdb's copy holds only in-frame clones and misses some; the assay was immunoSEQ multiplex PCR. Of thousands of clones listed, around four fifths were seen once; the top ten hold over 6%. After pathologic assessment, macro-dissection selected premalignant or tumor cells for extraction. The study, taken as a whole, reports: Compared with EGFR-mutant or double wild-type lesions, KRAS-mutant nodules were more clonal. Later-stage lesions seemingly showed higher T cell density and diversity than normal lung.

The V gene end was trimmed by 3 bases and the J gene end by 9 bases; junction bases not matched to a gene: 6. Germline V lookup: CDR1 SGHTA, CDR2 FQGNSA. CDR3 length: 16 residues. Sequencing input: FFPE minimally invasive lung adenocarcinoma tissue. The clonotype was recovered from a person between 50 and 69 years old with lung adenocarcinoma. The V call is TRBV7-2, the J call TRBJ2-1; 15 nucleotides line up with TRBD2. The CDR3 reads CASSLGLAGGQGEQFF. In DNA form, the CDR3 reads TGTGCCAGCAGCTTGGGACTAGCGGGGGGCCAGGGTGAGCAGTTCTTC.